This entry is about one T cell receptor (beta chain). What it binds is not known. All unsorted peripheral T cells were captured because whole blood was used without fractionation. The data were obtained in a study of HIV-infected patients and healthy controls. About the study: CD4 counts in about 85% of the 16 patients increased modestly yet significantly but stayed below normal.

cDNA was made from approximately 500 ng RNA using alpha and beta constant primers. Separate chain-specific third strand synthesis with multiplexing indices produced the alpha and beta libraries. Two random hexamers, added before amplification and joined, formed each molecule's 12-nucleotide barcode. TCRdb processed the 5' RACE reads anew with MiXCR; each CDR3 protein has one entry. The sample lists several thousand distinct CDR3 sequences; around 10% were seen once. Overall study results and limits: Compared with controls, mean Gini indices were significantly raised in HIV-infected repertoires, possibly indicating oligoclonality. MAIT alpha-chain CDR3s were frequent in healthy controls, depleted in HIV+.

The ends were cut back, 0 bases at V and 4 bases at J, with 20 bases in the middle. CDR1 and CDR2 from the germline V gene are DFQATT and SNEGSKA (reference sequence). This CDR3 spans 17 amino acids. The source is an adult with HIV infection. The chain is built from TRBV20-1 and TRBJ2-3; D remains ambiguous. The starting material was blood, obtained before antiretroviral therapy. The CDR3 region is CSARDQRRPTEADTQYF. The CDR3 DNA follows: TGCAGTGCTAGAGATCAGCGACGCCCCACCGAGGCAGATACGCAGTATTTT.